This T cell receptor (beta chain) was observed in a study of vaccination effects on CD4 cells after COVID-19. Repertoires were generated with immunoSEQ multiplex PCR, while TCRdb's copy carries only in-frame clones and drops some. Among around 40,000 clones listed, approximately 67% were seen once. CD4+ T cell isolation took place after 10 days of culture. On this clone: What it recognizes is unknown.

Study-wide points: Marked clonal contraction was seen in infection- and vaccine-induced clones late after vaccination.

J gave up 6 bases and V 7 bases, and 9 bases lay outside the gene matches. The CDR3 runs to 14 residues. Per the germline V gene, CDR1 is LNHDA and CDR2 is SQIVND (reference sequence). The receptor's source is a human donor who received a COVID-19 vaccine. The V and J genes are TRBV19 and TRBJ1-5; 7 bases are a match to TRBD1. Sequencing used CD4+ T cells from PBMCs cultured without peptide, obtained before COVID-19 vaccination. This CDR3 reads CASTPTQGIQPQHF. The CDR3 nucleotides read TGTGCCAGTACTCCAACACAGGGGATTCAGCCCCAGCATTTT.